The sample holds a few counts of the clone carrying this TCR beta chain. Its antigen is unknown. TCRdb reprocessed the 5' RACE reads via MiXCR and lists one record per CDR3 protein. The data show 550,000 to 650,000 distinct CDR3 sequences, with around a sixth seen just once and about 8.1% held by the top ten. This sample is drawn from a study of T-cell memory formation after mild COVID-19. Whole-study findings and limits: Second-wave clones that peaked on day 37 lacked confirmed SARS-CoV-2 specificity. Clones contracting across day 15 to 85 had a balanced CD4/CD8 profile; later expanding clones leaned CD4+.

Germline V lookup: CDR1 SEHNR, CDR2 FQNEAQ (reference sequence). Trimming pared 0 bases from V and 4 bases from J, leaving 8 bases between. This CDR3 spans 14 amino acids. What was sequenced was PBMCs or a T cell subset sorted from them (not recorded which). This receptor was taken from an adult woman who had mild COVID-19 (a few samples of this study predate the infection). Cell type and time point are not known. J is TRBJ2-3 and V is TRBV7-9; D is ambiguous. The CDR3 is CASSLAEQSDTQYF. The CDR3 coding sequence is TGTGCCAGCAGCTTAGCGGAACAGTCAGATACGCAGTATTTT.